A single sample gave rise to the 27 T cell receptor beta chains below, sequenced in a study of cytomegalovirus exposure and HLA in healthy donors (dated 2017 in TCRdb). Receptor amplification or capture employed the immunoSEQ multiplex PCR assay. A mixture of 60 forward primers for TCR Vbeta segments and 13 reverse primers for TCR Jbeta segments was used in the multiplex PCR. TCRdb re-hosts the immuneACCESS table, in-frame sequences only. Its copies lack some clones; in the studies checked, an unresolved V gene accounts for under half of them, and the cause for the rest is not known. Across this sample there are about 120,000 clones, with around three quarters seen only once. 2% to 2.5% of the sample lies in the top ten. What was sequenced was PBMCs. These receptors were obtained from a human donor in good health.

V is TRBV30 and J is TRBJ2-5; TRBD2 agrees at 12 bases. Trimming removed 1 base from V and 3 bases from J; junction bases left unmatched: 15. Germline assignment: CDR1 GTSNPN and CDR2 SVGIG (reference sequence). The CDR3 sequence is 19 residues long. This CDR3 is CAWSARTSGMVRGKETQYF. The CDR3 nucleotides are TGTGCCTGGAGTGCTAGGACTAGCGGGATGGTCCGAGGGAAAGAGACCCAGTACTTC.

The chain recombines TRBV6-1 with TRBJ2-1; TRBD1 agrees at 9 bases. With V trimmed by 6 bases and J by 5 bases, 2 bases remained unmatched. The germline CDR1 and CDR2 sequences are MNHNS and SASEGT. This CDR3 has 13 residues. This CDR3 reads CASRRTGDNEQFF. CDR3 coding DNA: TGTGCCAGCAGACGGACAGGGGACAATGAGCAGTTCTTC.

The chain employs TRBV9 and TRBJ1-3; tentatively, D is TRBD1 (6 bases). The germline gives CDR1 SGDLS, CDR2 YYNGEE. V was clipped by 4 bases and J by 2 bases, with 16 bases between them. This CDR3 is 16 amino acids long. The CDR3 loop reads CASSPTGGLAGNTIYF. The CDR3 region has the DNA TGTGCCAGCAGCCCGACCGGGGGGCTAGCTGGAAACACCATATATTTT.

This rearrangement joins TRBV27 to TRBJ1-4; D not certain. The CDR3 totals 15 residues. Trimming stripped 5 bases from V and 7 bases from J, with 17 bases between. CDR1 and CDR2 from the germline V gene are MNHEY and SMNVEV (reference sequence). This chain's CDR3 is CASSLRRGFGEKLFF. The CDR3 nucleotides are TGTGCCAGCAGTCTAAGAAGAGGGTTCGGTGAAAAACTGTTTTTT.

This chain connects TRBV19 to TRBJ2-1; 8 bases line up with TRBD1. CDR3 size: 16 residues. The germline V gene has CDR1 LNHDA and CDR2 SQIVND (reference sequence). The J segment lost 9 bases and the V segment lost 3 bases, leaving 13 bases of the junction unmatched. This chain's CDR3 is CASSMGGRGRRGEQFF. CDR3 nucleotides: TGTGCCAGTAGTATGGGGGGCAGGGGGCGTCGGGGTGAGCAGTTCTTC.

The CDR3 DNA is TGCGCCAGCAGCCAAGAGGACTCCTGGACTAGCGGGGGGAAGACCCAGTACTTC. Its protein product is CASSQEDSWTSGGKTQYF. The rearrangement links TRBV4-1 to TRBJ2-5, with 14 bases that match TRBD2. The CDR3 loop spans 18 amino acids. V lost 0 bases to trimming and J lost 6 bases; unmatched junction nucleotides: 9. Germline V gene sequence: CDR1 MGHRA, CDR2 YSYEKL.

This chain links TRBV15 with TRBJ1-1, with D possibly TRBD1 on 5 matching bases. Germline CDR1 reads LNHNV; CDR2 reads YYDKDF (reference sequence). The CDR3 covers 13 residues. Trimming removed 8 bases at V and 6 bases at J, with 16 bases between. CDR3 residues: CATSQGPRAEAFF. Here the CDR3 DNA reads TGTGCCACCTCTCAGGGCCCCAGGGCTGAAGCTTTCTTT.

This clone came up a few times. The CDR3 bases are TGTGCCAGCAGCCTCCTCCAGAAAAATTCACCCCTCCACTTT. Protein product: CASSLLQKNSPLHF. This chain uses TRBV7-3 with TRBJ1-6; D unresolved. With 5 bases removed from V and 7 bases from J, the gap between germline ends came to 12 bases. The CDR3 totals 14 residues. The germline V gene has CDR1 SGHTA and CDR2 FQGTGA.

The DNA of the CDR3 is TGTGCCAGCAGCTCTAAGGTACCGGGATTAGATGGCTACACCTTC. Protein: CASSSKVPGLDGYTF. The chain recombines TRBV7-2 with TRBJ1-2; D uncertain. V dropped 4 bases and J dropped 6 bases, with 18 bases sitting between them. The CDR3 is made up of 15 amino acids. Germline V lookup: CDR1 SGHTA, CDR2 FQGNSA.

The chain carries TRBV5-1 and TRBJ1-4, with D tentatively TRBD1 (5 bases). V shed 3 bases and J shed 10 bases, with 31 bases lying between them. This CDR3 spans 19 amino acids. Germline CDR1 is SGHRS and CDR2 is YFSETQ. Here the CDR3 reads CASSSAPGDGSGGIGKLFF. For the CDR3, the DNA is TGCGCCAGCAGCTCGGCTCCGGGTGATGGGTCTGGGGGGATTGGAAAACTGTTTTTT. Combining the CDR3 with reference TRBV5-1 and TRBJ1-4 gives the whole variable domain KAGVTQTPRYLIKTRGQQVTLSCSPISGHRSVSWYQQTPGQGLQFLFEYFSETQRNKGNFPGRFSGRQFSNSRSEMNVSTLELGDSALYLCASSSAPGDGSGGIGKLFFGSGTQLSVL.

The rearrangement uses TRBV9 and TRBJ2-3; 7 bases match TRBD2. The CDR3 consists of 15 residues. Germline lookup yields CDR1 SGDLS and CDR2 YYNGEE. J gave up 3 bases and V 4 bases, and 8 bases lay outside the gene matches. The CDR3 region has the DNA TGTGCCAGCAGCCCCTCGGGCGGGAGAACAGATACGCAGTATTTT. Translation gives CASSPSGGRTDTQYF.

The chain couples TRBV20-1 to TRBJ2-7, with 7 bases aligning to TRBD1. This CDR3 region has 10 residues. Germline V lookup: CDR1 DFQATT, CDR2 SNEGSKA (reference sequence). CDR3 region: CTTNRGEQYF. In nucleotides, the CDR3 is TGCACGACCAACAGGGGCGAGCAGTACTTC.

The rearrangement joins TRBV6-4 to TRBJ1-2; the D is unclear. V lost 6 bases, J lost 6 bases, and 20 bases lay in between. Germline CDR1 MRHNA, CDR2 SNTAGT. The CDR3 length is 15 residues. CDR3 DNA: TGTGCCAGCAGGGGCGTTTCGACACCGCGGGATGGCTACACCTTC. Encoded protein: CASRGVSTPRDGYTF.

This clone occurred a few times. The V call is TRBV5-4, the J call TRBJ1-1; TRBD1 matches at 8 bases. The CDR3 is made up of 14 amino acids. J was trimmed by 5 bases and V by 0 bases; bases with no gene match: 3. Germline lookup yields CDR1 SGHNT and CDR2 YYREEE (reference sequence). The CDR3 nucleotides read TGTGCCAGCAGCTTGGACAGGGGGATTACTGAAGCTTTCTTT. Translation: CASSLDRGITEAFF.

DNA of the CDR3: TGTGCCTGGATTGGGGGGGTCGGTGAGCAGTTCTTC. Its translation: CAWIGGVGEQFF. The J gene is TRBJ2-1, the V gene TRBV30, with 7 bases lining up with TRBD2. The J segment lost 9 bases and the V segment lost 4 bases, leaving 6 bases of the junction unmatched. CDR3 size: 12 residues. CDR1 and CDR2 (germline): GTSNPN, SVGIG (reference sequence).

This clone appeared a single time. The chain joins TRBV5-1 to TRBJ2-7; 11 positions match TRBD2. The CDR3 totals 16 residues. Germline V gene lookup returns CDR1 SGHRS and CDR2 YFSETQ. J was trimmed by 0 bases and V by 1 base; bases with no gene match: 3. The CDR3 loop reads CASSLLGTSGSYEQYF. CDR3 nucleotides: TGCGCCAGCAGCTTGCTAGGGACTAGCGGCTCCTACGAGCAGTACTTC. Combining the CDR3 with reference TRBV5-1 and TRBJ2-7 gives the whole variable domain KAGVTQTPRYLIKTRGQQVTLSCSPISGHRSVSWYQQTPGQGLQFLFEYFSETQRNKGNFPGRFSGRQFSNSRSEMNVSTLELGDSALYLCASSLLGTSGSYEQYFGPGTRLTVT.

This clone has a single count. This CDR3 is CASSIGFPGGRGANVLTF. For the CDR3, the DNA is TGTGCCAGTAGTATTGGGTTTCCGGGGGGGCGCGGGGCCAACGTCCTGACTTTC. This sequence joins TRBV19 and TRBJ2-6; 8 bases are shared with TRBD2. V trimming: 3 bases; J trimming: 4 bases; junction bases outside the gene matches: 11. The germline gives CDR1 LNHDA, CDR2 SQIVND (reference sequence). The CDR3 contains 18 residues.

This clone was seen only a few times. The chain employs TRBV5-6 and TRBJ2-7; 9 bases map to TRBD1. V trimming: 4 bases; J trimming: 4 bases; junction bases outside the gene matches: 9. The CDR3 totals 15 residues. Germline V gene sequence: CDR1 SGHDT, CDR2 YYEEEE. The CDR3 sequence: CASSPTRDRVYEQYF. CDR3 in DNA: TGTGCCAGCAGCCCCACCCGGGACAGGGTGTACGAGCAGTACTTC.

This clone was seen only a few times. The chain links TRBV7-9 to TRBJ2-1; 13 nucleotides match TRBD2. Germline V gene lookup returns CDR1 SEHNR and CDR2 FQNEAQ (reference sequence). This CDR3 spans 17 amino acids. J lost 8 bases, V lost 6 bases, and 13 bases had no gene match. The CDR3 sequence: CASSPKPGTSGNYEQFF. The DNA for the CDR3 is TGTGCCAGCAGTCCTAAGCCCGGGACTAGCGGGAACTATGAGCAGTTCTTC.

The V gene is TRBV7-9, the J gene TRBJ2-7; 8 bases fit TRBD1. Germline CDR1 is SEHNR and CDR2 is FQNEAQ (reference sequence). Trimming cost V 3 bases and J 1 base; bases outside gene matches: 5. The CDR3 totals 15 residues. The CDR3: CASSFGQGRSYEQYF. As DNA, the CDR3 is TGTGCCAGCAGCTTTGGACAGGGCCGGTCCTACGAGCAGTACTTC.

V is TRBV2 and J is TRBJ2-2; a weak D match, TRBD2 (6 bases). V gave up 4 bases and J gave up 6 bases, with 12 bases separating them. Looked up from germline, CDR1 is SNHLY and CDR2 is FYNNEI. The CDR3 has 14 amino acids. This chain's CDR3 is CASSGAGRPGELFF. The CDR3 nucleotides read TGTGCCAGCAGTGGGGCAGGGAGGCCCGGGGAGCTGTTTTTT.

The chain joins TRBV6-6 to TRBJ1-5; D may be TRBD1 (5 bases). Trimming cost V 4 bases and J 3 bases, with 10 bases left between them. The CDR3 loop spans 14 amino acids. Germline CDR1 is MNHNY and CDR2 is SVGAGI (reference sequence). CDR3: CASSLQEINQPQHF. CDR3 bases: TGTGCCAGCAGTTTACAGGAGATCAATCAGCCCCAGCATTTT.

CDR3 sequence: CASRRGATSSYNEQFF. CDR3 coding DNA: TGTGCCAGCCGGCGGGGGGCTACTAGCTCCTACAATGAGCAGTTCTTC. V usage is TRBV27 and J usage is TRBJ2-1, with 8 bases lining up with TRBD2. The trim removed 8 bases at V and 0 bases at J, leaving 9 bases unmatched. The CDR3 loop spans 16 amino acids. The germline gives CDR1 MNHEY, CDR2 SMNVEV (reference sequence).

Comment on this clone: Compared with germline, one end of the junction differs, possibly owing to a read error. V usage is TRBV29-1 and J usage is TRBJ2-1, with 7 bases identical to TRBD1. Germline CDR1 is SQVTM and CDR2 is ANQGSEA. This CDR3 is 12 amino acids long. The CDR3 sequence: CSVEDRVYEQFF. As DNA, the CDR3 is TGCAGCGTGGAAGACAGGGTTTATGAGCAGTTCTTC.

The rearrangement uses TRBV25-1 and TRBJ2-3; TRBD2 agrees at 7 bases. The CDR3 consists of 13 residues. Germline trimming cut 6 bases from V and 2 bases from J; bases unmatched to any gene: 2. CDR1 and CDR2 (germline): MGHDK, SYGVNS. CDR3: CASSRDYTDTQYF. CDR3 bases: TGTGCCAGCAGCAGGGACTACACAGATACGCAGTATTTT.

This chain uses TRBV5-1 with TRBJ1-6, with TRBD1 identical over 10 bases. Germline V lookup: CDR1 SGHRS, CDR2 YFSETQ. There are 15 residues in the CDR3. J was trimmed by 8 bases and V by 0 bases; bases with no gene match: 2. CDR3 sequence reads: CASSLADRGHSPLHF. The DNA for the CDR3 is TGCGCCAGCAGCTTGGCCGACAGGGGGCATTCACCCCTCCACTTT.

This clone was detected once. As DNA, the CDR3 is TGTGCCAGCACTCTTATAGCGGGAGGGCCGGAGACCCAGTACTTC. Its translation: CASTLIAGGPETQYF. The V gene is TRBV28, the J gene TRBJ2-5, with 11 bases fitting TRBD2. Germline CDR1 is MDHEN and CDR2 is SYDVKM. The CDR3 has 15 amino acids. The J segment lost 5 bases and the V segment lost 7 bases, leaving 9 bases of the junction unmatched.